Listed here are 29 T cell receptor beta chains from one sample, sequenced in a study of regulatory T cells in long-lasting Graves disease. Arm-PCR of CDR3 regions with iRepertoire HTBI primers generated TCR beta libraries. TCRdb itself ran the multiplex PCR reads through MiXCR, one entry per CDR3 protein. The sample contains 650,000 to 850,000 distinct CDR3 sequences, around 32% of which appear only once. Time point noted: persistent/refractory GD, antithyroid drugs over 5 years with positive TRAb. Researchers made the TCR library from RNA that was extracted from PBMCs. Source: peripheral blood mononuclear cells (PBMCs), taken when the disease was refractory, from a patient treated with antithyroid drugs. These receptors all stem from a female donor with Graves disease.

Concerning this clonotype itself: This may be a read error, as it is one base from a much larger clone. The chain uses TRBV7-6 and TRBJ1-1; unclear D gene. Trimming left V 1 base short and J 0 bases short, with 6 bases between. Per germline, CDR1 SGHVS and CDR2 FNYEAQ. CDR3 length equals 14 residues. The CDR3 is CASSLGWVNTEAFF. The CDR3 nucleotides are TGTGCCAGCAGCTTAGGGTGGGTGAACACTGAAGCTTTCTTT.

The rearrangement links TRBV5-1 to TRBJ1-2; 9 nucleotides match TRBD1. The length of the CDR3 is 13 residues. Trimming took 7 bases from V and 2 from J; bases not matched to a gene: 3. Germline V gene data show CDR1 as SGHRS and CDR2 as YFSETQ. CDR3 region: CASGTGKNYGYTF. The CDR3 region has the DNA TGCGCCAGCGGGACAGGGAAGAACTATGGCTACACCTTC.

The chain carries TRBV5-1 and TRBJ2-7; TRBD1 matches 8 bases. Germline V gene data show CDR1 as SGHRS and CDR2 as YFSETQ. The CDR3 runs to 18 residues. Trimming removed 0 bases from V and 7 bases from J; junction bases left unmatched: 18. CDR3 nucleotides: TGCGCCAGCAGCTTGGCCCTTTTGGACATCGGGACAGGCGGGGAGCAGTACTTC. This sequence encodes CASSLALLDIGTGGEQYF.

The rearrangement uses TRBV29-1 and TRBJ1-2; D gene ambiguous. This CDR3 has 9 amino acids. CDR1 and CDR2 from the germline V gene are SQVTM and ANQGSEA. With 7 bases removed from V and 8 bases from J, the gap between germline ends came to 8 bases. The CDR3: CSEDRGYTF. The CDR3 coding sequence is TGCAGCGAGGACCGGGGCTACACCTTC.

The CDR3: CSASSSWRAENTEAFF. As DNA, the CDR3 is TGCAGTGCTAGCTCCTCCTGGAGGGCCGAGAACACTGAAGCTTTCTTT. The V gene is TRBV20-1, the J gene TRBJ1-1; D unresolved. Trimming removed 3 bases from V and 1 base from J, with 18 bases in between. This CDR3 is 16 amino acids long. CDR1 and CDR2 from the germline V gene are DFQATT and SNEGSKA (reference sequence).

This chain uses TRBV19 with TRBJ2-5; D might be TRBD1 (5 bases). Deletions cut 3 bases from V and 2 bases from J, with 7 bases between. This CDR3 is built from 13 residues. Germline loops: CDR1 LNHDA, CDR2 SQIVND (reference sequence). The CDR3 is CASSMDKQETQYF. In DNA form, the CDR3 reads TGTGCCAGTAGTATGGACAAACAAGAGACCCAGTACTTC.

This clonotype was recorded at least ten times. CDR3 bases: TGTGCTACTGGCGGGGAATATAGCAATCAGCCCCAGCATTTT. It yields the protein CATGGEYSNQPQHF. The chain combines TRBV28 with TRBJ1-5; D remains ambiguous. This CDR3 has 14 amino acids. Germline CDR1 MDHEN, CDR2 SYDVKM.

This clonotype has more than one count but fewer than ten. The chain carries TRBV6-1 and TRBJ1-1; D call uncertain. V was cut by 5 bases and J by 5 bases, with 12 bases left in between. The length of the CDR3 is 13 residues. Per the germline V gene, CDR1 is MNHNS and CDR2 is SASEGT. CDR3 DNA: TGTGCCAGCAGTCCGAGTGAAGGGACTGAAGCTTTCTTT. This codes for CASSPSEGTEAFF.

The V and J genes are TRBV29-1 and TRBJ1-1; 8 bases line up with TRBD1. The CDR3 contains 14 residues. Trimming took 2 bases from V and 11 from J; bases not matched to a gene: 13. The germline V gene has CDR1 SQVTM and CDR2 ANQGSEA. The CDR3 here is CSVETDRGGFRAFF. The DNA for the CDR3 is TGCAGCGTTGAAACCGACAGGGGAGGCTTTCGGGCTTTCTTT.

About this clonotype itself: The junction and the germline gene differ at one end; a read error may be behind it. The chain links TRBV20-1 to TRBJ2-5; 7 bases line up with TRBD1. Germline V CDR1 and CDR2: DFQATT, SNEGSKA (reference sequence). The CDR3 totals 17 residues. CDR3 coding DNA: TGCAGTGCTAGTGAGTCACTCCGGGACAGCCTACAAGAGTCCCAGTACTTC. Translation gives CSASESLRDSLQESQYF.

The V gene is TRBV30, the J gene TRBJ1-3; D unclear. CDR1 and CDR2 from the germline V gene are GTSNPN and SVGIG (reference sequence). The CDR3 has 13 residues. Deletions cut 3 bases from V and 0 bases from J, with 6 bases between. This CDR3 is CAWRADSGNTIYF. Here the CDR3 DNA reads TGTGCCTGGAGGGCAGACTCTGGAAACACCATATATTTT.

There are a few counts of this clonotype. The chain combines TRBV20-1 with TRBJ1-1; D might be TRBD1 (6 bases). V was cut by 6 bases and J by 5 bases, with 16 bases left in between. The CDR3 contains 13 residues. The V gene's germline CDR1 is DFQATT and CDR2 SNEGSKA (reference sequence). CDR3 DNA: TGCAGTGCCCTAGCAGGGGCGAGGACTGAAGCTTTCTTT. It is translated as CSALAGARTEAFF.

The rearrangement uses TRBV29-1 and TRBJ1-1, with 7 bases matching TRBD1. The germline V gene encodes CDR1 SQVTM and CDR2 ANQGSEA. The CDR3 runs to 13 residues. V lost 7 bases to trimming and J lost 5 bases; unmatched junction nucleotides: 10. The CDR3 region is CSGKQGLRTEAFF. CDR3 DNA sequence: TGCAGCGGGAAACAGGGGTTGAGAACTGAAGCTTTCTTT.

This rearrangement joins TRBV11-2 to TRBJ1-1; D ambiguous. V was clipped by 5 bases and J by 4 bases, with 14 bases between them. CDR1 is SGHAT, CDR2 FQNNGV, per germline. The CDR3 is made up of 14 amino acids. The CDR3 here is CASSPHRTSTEAFF. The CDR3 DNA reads TGTGCCAGCAGCCCCCACAGAACGAGCACTGAAGCTTTCTTT.

The CDR3 is CASSYSGVGREASYEQYF. In nucleotides, the CDR3 is TGTGCCAGCAGTTACTCGGGTGTTGGGCGGGAGGCGTCCTACGAGCAGTACTTC. The chain carries TRBV6-5 and TRBJ2-7; TRBD2 aligns across 8 bases. V dropped 0 bases and J dropped 1; count of bases not matched to a gene: 11. The CDR3 runs to 18 residues. Per the germline V gene, CDR1 is MNHEY and CDR2 is SVGAGI.

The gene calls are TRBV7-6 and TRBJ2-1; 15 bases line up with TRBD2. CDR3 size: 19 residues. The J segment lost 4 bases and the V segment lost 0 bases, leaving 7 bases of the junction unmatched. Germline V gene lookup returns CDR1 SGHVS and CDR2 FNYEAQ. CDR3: CASSLASLGTSGRYNEQFF. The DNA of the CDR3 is TGTGCCAGCAGCTTAGCATCCCTGGGGACTAGCGGGAGGTACAATGAGCAGTTCTTC.

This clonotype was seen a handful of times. The CDR3 sequence: CAISRRGAQETQYF. CDR3 nucleotides: TGTGCCATCAGTCGGCGGGGGGCCCAAGAGACCCAGTACTTC. The chain combines TRBV10-3 with TRBJ2-5; 8 bases are a match to TRBD2. V lost 5 bases to trimming and J lost 1 base; unmatched junction nucleotides: 3. The CDR3 covers 14 residues. Germline assignment: CDR1 ENHRY and CDR2 SYGVKD.

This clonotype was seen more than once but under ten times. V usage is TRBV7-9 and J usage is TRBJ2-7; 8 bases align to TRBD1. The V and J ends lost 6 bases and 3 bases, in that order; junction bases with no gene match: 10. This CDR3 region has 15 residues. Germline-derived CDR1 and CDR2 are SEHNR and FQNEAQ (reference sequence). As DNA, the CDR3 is TGTGCCAGCAGATTTAAGGACAGGGCCGTCTACGAGCAGTACTTC. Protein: CASRFKDRAVYEQYF.

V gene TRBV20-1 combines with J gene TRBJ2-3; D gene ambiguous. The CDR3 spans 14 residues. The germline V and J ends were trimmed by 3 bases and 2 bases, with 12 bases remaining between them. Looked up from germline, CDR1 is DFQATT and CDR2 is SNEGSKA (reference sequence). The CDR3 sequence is CSASQVQTTDTQYF. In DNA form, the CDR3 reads TGCAGTGCTAGCCAGGTACAGACCACAGATACGCAGTATTTT.

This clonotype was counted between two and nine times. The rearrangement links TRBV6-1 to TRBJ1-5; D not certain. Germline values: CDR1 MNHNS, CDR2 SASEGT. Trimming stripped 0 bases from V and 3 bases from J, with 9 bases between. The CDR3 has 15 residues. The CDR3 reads CASSEAGRVNQPQHF. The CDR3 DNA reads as TGTGCCAGCAGTGAAGCGGGGAGGGTCAATCAGCCCCAGCATTTT.

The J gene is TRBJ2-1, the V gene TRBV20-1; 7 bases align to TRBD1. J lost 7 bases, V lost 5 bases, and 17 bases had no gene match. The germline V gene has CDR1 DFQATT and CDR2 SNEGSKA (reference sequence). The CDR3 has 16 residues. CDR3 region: CSASFPGQSKPNEQFF. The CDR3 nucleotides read TGCAGTGCTTCTTTCCCGGGACAGAGCAAGCCAAATGAGCAGTTCTTC.

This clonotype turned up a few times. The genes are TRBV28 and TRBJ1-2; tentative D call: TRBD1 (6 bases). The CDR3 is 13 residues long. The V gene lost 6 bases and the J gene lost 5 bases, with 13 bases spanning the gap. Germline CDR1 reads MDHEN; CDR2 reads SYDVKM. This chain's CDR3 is CASRSGTNYGYTF. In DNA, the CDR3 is TGTGCCAGCAGATCCGGGACAAATTATGGCTACACCTTC.

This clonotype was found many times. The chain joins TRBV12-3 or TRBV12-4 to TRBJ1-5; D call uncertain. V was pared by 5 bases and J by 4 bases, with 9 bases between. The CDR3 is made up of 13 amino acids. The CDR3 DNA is TGTGCCAGCAGTCGGACCGAAAATCAGCCCCAGCATTTT. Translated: CASSRTENQPQHF.

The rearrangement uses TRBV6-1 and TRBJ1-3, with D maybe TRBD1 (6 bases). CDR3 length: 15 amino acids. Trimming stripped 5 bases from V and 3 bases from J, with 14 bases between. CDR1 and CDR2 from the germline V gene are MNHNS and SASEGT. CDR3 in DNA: TGTGCCAGCAGTACTAACAGGGTCAATGGAAACACCATATATTTT. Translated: CASSTNRVNGNTIYF.

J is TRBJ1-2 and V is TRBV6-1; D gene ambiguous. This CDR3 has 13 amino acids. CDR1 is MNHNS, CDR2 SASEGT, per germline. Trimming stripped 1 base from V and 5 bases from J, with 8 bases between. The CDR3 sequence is CASSEGRLYGYTF. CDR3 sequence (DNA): TGTGCCAGCAGTGAAGGTCGGCTGTATGGCTACACCTTC.

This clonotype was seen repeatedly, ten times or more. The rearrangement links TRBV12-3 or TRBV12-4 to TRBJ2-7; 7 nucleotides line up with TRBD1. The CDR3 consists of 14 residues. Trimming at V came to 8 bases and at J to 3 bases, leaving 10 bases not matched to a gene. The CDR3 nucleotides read TGTGCCAGCCTGAACCCCCAGGGGGACTACGAGCAGTACTTC. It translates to CASLNPQGDYEQYF.

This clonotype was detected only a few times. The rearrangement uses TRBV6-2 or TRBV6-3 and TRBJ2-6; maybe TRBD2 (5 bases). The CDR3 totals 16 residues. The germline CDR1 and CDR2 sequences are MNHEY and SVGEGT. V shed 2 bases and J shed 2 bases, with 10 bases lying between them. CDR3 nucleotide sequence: TGTGCCAGCAGTTACGGTACGGGAACTGGGGCCAACGTCCTGACTTTC. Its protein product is CASSYGTGTGANVLTF.

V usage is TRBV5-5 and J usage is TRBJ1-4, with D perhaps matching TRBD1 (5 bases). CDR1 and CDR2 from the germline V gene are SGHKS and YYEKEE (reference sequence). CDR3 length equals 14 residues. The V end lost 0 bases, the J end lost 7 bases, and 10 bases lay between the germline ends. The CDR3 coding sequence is TGTGCCAGCAGCTTGGAGGGGAGTAGTGAAAAACTGTTTTTT. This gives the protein CASSLEGSSEKLFF.

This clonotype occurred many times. The CDR3 loop is CASRTPTGTGGPNSPLHF. For the CDR3, the DNA is TGTGCCAGCAGGACACCCACCGGGACAGGGGGCCCGAATTCACCCCTCCACTTT. This chain uses TRBV28 with TRBJ1-6, with 12 bases fitting TRBD1. Per the germline V gene, CDR1 is MDHEN and CDR2 is SYDVKM. The junction had 13 bases not matched to a gene; V was cut back by 6 bases and J by 7 bases. The CDR3 spans 18 residues.